This T cell receptor beta chain was recovered during a study of control samples from healthy donors and cancer patients. The V end was cut by 1 base, the J end by 8 bases, with 8 bases between. Germline V CDR1 and CDR2: LGHDT, YNNKEL (reference sequence). The CDR3 is made up of 12 amino acids. Sequencing was performed with immunoSEQ multiplex PCR; in TCRdb, only in-frame clones are kept and a portion is missing. The sample shows over 100,000 clones, roughly 92% of them seen only once. The chain links TRBV3-1 (or the pseudogene TRBV3-2) to TRBJ1-2; D uncertain. The clonotype was recovered from a man younger than 30 in good health. The sample comprised blood. This chain's CDR3 is CASSQGPIGYTF. The CDR3 DNA sequence: TGTGCCAGCAGCCAAGGGCCCATCGGCTACACCTTC.